The sample holds many counts of the clone carrying this T cell receptor beta chain. The antigen is undetermined. TCRdb analysed the RT-PCR reads with MiXCR anew, one entry per CDR3 protein. The repertoire holds hundreds of thousands of distinct CDR3 sequences, with 25% as singletons. The sample originates from a study of response to subunit inactivated influenza vaccine. Study-wide results and limits: After each seasonal influenza vaccination, few new T cells are recruited, the authors suggested.

This CDR3 is 15 amino acids long. Losses at the gene ends were 6 bases for V and 5 bases for J; bases not matched to a gene: 8. The chain couples TRBV12-3 or TRBV12-4 to TRBJ1-1, with 11 bases identical to TRBD1. The specimen was CD4+ T cells sorted from PBMCs, collected more than 4 days after vaccination. The receptor was derived from a man in his forties or fifties who received an inactivated influenza vaccine. The CDR3 spells CASRQRTGGWTEAFF. CDR3 in DNA: TGTGCCAGCAGACAAAGGACAGGGGGCTGGACTGAAGCTTTCTTT.